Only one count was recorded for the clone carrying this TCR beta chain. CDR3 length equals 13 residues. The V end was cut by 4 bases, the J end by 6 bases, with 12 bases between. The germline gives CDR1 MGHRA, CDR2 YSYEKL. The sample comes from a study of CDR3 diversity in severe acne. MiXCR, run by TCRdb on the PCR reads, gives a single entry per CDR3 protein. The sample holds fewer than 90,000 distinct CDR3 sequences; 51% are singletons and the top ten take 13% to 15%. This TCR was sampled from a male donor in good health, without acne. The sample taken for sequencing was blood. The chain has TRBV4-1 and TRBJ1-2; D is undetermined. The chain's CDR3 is CASSREESHGYTF. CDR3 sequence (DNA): TGCGCCAGCAGCCGCGAAGAAAGCCATGGCTACACCTTC.